This passage covers 30 T cell receptor beta chains from one sample sequenced in a study of tumor and adjacent non-tumor tissue in lung cancer. The template was RNA from unsorted bulk tissue. Distant lung tissue was collected more than 3 cm away from the tumor edge. The library came from three nested PCR rounds adapted from ARM-PCR protocols. TCRdb called the multiplex PCR reads again in MiXCR, with one record for every CDR3 protein. Among about 60,000 distinct CDR3 sequences listed, about 63% were seen once. Sequenced sample: distant non-tumor lung tissue. These receptors were collected from an older man with non-small cell lung cancer.

A remark on this clonotype: This could be a read error, since a much larger clone is one nucleotide away. The V call is TRBV10-3, the J call TRBJ2-2; a weak D match, TRBD2 (5 bases). The CDR3 spans 14 residues. Germline values: CDR1 ENHRY, CDR2 SYGVKD. The CDR3 region is CAISGSLNTGELSF. CDR3 sequence (DNA): TGTGCCATCAGTGGAAGCCTGAACACCGGGGAGCTGTCTTTT.

Remarks on this clonotype: One end of the junction varies from germline; a read error may be responsible. This chain uses TRBV11-2 with TRBJ2-7; the D gene could be TRBD1 or TRBD2 (5 bases each). From germline, CDR1 is SGHAT and CDR2 FQNNGV. CDR3 size: 11 residues. This CDR3 reads CVSSLGTEQSF. The CDR3 bases are TGTGTCAGCAGCTTAGGGACCGAGCAGTCATTC.

Concerning this clonotype itself: A much larger clonotype is one base distant, so this may be a read error. The rearrangement links TRBV6-5 to TRBJ1-1; 7 nucleotides align to TRBD1. Germline V gene lookup returns CDR1 MNHEY and CDR2 SVGAGI. The CDR3 is 13 amino acids. The junction had 8 bases not matched to a gene; V was cut back by 6 bases and J by 7 bases. The chain's CDR3 is CASSRQGGNEAFF. The CDR3 DNA sequence: TGTGCCAGCAGCCGACAAGGGGGCAATGAAGCTTTCTTT.

Remarks on this clonotype: At one end, the junction sequence differs from germline, possibly due to a read error. The rearrangement uses TRBV29-1 and TRBJ2-7, with D possibly called TRBD1 or TRBD2 (6 bases each). Germline CDR1 is SQVTM and CDR2 is ANQGSEA. The CDR3 length is 16 residues. The CDR3 is CSACRRDTGTPYEHYF. CDR3 DNA: TGCAGCGCCTGTCGGCGGGACACTGGAACCCCCTACGAGCACTACTTC.

This clonotype appeared many times. The CDR3 DNA is TGCAGCGCCGGACACGACGAGCAGTACTTC. It codes for CSAGHDEQYF. V gene TRBV29-1 combines with J gene TRBJ2-7, with D perhaps TRBD1 (5 bases). Germline values: CDR1 SQVTM, CDR2 ANQGSEA. V lost 7 bases, J lost 5 bases, and 9 bases lay in between. The CDR3 consists of 10 residues.

This chain uses TRBV19 with TRBJ1-1; D ambiguous. CDR1 and CDR2 from the germline V gene are LNHDA and SQIVND (reference sequence). V shed 0 bases and J shed 4 bases, with 12 bases lying between them. The CDR3 has 15 amino acids. CDR3 sequence: CASSIDSWASTEAFF. For the CDR3, the DNA is TGTGCCAGTAGTATAGATTCTTGGGCGAGCACTGAAGCTTTCTTT.

There are many counts of this clonotype. V and J are TRBV5-1 and TRBJ1-3; D is unclear. The CDR3 totals 14 residues. V was pared by 5 bases and J by 4 bases, with 13 bases between. Germline V lookup: CDR1 SGHRS, CDR2 YFSETQ. CDR3 residues: CASSQTLAGNTIYF. CDR3 bases: TGCGCCAGCAGTCAGACACTCGCGGGAAACACCATATATTTT.

Only a few counts were recorded for this clonotype. The chain joins TRBV20-1 to TRBJ2-3; D may be TRBD1 (6 bases). Germline V CDR1 and CDR2: DFQATT, SNEGSKA (reference sequence). CDR3 length equals 14 residues. V was shortened by 7 bases and J by 0 bases, with 14 bases between the two germline ends. CDR3 loop: CSVRTETSTDTQYF. As DNA, the CDR3 is TGCAGTGTTCGGACAGAGACTAGCACAGATACGCAGTATTTT.

This clonotype was seen ten or more times. The chain recombines TRBV25-1 with TRBJ2-7, with D hard to call. V shed 5 bases and J shed 3 bases, with 17 bases lying between them. This CDR3 spans 15 amino acids. The germline V gene has CDR1 MGHDK and CDR2 SYGVNS. The chain's CDR3 is CASSPPRSYIYEQYF. CDR3 DNA sequence: TGTGCCAGCAGTCCCCCGCGCTCATATATCTACGAGCAGTACTTC.

Turning to this clonotype: A much larger clone differs by one base, so this may be a read error. The V and J genes are TRBV6-5 and TRBJ2-5; perhaps TRBD1 as D (6 bases). Germline-derived CDR1 and CDR2 are MNHEY and SVGAGI. V lost 4 bases to trimming and J lost 3 bases, with 9 bases between them. This CDR3 is built from 13 residues. The CDR3 DNA reads TGTGCCAGCAGTTCAAGACAGGAAGAGACCCAGTACTTC. Translated, it gives CASSSRQEETQYF.

A note on this clonotype: An end of the junction differs from the germline gene, which may be a read error. The rearrangement uses TRBV11-2 and TRBJ1-2; 7 bases map to TRBD1. The CDR3 has 13 residues. Looked up from germline, CDR1 is SGHAT and CDR2 is FQNNGV. The CDR3 coding sequence is TGTACCAGCAGCCCCCTGCGGCAGGGGGACACTACCTTC. This gives the protein CTSSPLRQGDTTF.

As for this clonotype: A read error may account for a junction end that differs from germline. The chain links TRBV11-1 to TRBJ2-1, with D possibly TRBD2 on 6 matching bases. CDR3 length equals 16 residues. CDR1 and CDR2 (germline): SGHAT, FQDESV (reference sequence). The CDR3 loop is CARSPTNGSSFNEQFF. CDR3 nucleotides: TGTGCCAGGAGCCCAACTAACGGGAGCTCCTTCAATGAGCAGTTCTTC.

This clonotype came up many times. The chain uses TRBV5-6 and TRBJ2-3; 7 bases are shared with TRBD1. This CDR3 region has 14 residues. With 6 bases clipped from V and 0 bases from J, the junction kept 4 bases outside the gene matches. CDR1 is SGHDT, CDR2 YYEEEE, per germline. The CDR3 protein is CASTMTGSTDTQYF. CDR3 coding DNA: TGTGCCAGCACCATGACAGGGAGCACAGATACGCAGTATTTT.

Details on this clonotype: The CDR3 does not end in the conserved phenylalanine or tryptophan, so this is likely a read error. The chain employs TRBV30 and TRBJ2-7; 7 nucleotides match TRBD2. Germline lookup yields CDR1 GTSNPN and CDR2 SVGIG (reference sequence). There are 15 residues in the CDR3. Here the CDR3 reads CAWTPLSSGRYEQYY. The CDR3 DNA follows: TGTGCCTGGACACCACTCTCTAGCGGTAGATACGAACAGTACTAT.

Turning to this clonotype: The missing conserved phenylalanine or tryptophan at the end of this CDR3 makes a read error likely. The rearrangement joins TRBV28 to TRBJ2-3; the D is unclear. Germline-derived CDR1 and CDR2 are MDHEN and SYDVKM. V was pared by 5 bases and J by 10 bases, with 13 bases between. The CDR3 consists of 12 residues. The CDR3 bases are TGTGCCAGCAGTCTGGCTCGGATGGCGCAGTATTCT. Encoded protein: CASSLARMAQYS.

Turning to this clonotype: A read error may produce the germline difference seen at one junction end. The chain links TRBV6-5 to TRBJ2-5; a weak D match, TRBD2 (6 bases). Germline loops: CDR1 MNHEY, CDR2 SVGAGI. This CDR3 is 14 amino acids long. The CDR3 region is CANGSEGLDETQYF. The CDR3 coding sequence is TGTGCCAACGGGAGCGAGGGTTTAGACGAGACTCAGTACTTC.

Notes on this clonotype: A junction end diverges from the germline sequence, so it may reflect a read error. This chain joins TRBV5-1 and TRBJ1-1; D perhaps matches TRBD1 (6 bases). Germline CDR1 and CDR2: SGHRS and YFSETQ. The CDR3 has 15 residues. CDR3 in DNA: TGCGCCAGCAGCCCGGACAGCACGAAGAACACTGAAGCTTTATTT. Translation gives CASSPDSTKNTEALF.

The J gene is TRBJ1-2, the V gene TRBV29-1; D is undetermined. This CDR3 spans 13 amino acids. Trimming took 3 bases from V and 6 from J, leaving 14 bases between them. Germline V gene data show CDR1 as SQVTM and CDR2 as ANQGSEA. The CDR3 reads CSVDSPQRDGYTF. The CDR3 nucleotides are TGCAGCGTTGACTCACCTCAGAGGGATGGCTACACCTTC.

This clonotype was counted a few times. This chain joins TRBV6-1 and TRBJ2-7, with TRBD2 matching over 10 bases. Per germline, CDR1 MNHNS and CDR2 SASEGT. The CDR3 is 17 amino acids. The CDR3 region has the DNA TGTGTCGACGTTCCGGGGCTAGCGGGAGAATGCTCCTACGAGCAGTACTTC. It translates to CVDVPGLAGECSYEQYF.

This clonotype was counted a few times. The chain recombines TRBV5-4 with TRBJ2-3, with unresolved D. Germline V gives CDR1 SGHNT, CDR2 YYREEE (reference sequence). The CDR3 totals 14 residues. The V gene lost 2 bases and the J gene lost 2 bases, with 9 bases spanning the gap. CDR3 loop: CASSLRTLTDTQYF. The CDR3 region has the DNA TGTGCCAGCAGCTTACGGACCCTCACAGATACGCAGTATTTT.

The sample holds a few counts of this clonotype. A read error is possible here, since a much larger clone lies one base away. The chain recombines TRBV4-1 with TRBJ1-1; D is possibly TRBD1 (5 bases). CDR1 and CDR2 (germline): MGHRA, YSYEKL. The length of the CDR3 is 13 residues. CDR3 sequence reads: CTSSQGVRAEAFF. For the CDR3, the DNA is TGCACCAGCAGCCAAGGGGTTAGGGCTGAAGCTTTCTTT.

The chain links TRBV7-9 to TRBJ1-5; 8 bases are shared with TRBD1. With V trimmed by 5 bases and J by 6 bases, 6 bases remained unmatched. The length of the CDR3 is 14 residues. From germline, CDR1 is SEHNR and CDR2 FQNEAQ (reference sequence). CDR3 protein: CASSRGQGGQPQHF. CDR3 bases: TGTGCCAGCAGCAGAGGACAGGGTGGTCAGCCCCAGCATTTT. Based on the CDR3 plus reference TRBV7-9 and TRBJ1-5, the full variable domain is DTGVSQNPRHKITKRGQNVTFRCDPISEHNRLYWYRQTLGQGPEFLTYFQNEAQLEKSRLLSDRFSAERPKGSFSTLEIQRTEQGDSAMYLCASSRGQGGQPQHFGDGTRLSIL.

As to this clonotype: One base away lies a much larger clone, so this may be a sequencing read error. The genes are TRBV5-4 and TRBJ2-2; D is ambiguous. The CDR3 has 14 residues. Trimming removed 3 bases from V and 3 bases from J, with 9 bases in between. Germline V CDR1 and CDR2: SGHNT, YYREEE (reference sequence). The CDR3 protein is CASSSGVDTGELFF. The CDR3 bases are TGTGCCAGCAGCTCTGGAGTGGACACCGGGGAGCTGTTTTTT.

There are a few counts of this clonotype. This chain links TRBV20-1 with TRBJ2-1; either TRBD1 or TRBD2 may fit D (6 bases each). Trimming cost V 6 bases and J 9 bases, with 27 bases left between them. Germline V gene sequence: CDR1 DFQATT, CDR2 SNEGSKA (reference sequence). This CDR3 region has 16 residues. The CDR3 loop is CSASKGGGGAVGEQFF. The CDR3 DNA reads TGCAGTGCCTCAAAGGGGGGCGGAGGGGCCGTGGGTGAGCAGTTCTTC.

In nucleotides, the CDR3 is TGTGTTAGCAGTGACTTTGCGAACACCGGGGAGCTGTTTTTT. Its translation: CVSSDFANTGELFF. The chain is built from TRBV2 and TRBJ2-2, with D uncertain. The CDR3 totals 14 residues. The germline CDR1 and CDR2 sequences are SNHLY and FYNNEI.

This clonotype counts as medium-sized. This chain joins TRBV5-4 and TRBJ2-6; D call uncertain. Per germline, CDR1 SGHNT and CDR2 YYREEE (reference sequence). The CDR3 extends over 14 amino acids. V dropped 5 bases and J dropped 0 bases, with 6 bases sitting between them. CDR3: CASRPGSGANVLTF. The CDR3 DNA follows: TGTGCCAGCAGGCCAGGCTCTGGGGCCAACGTCCTGACTTTC. Full variable domain (missing parts from reference TRBV5-4 and TRBJ2-6): ETGVTQSPTHLIKTRGQQVTLRCSSQSGHNTVSWYQQALGQGPQFIFQYYREEENGRGNFPPRFSGLQFPNYSSELNVNALELDDSALYLCASRPGSGANVLTFGAGSRLTVL.

For this clonotype: The final CDR3 position lacks the conserved phenylalanine or tryptophan, pointing to a likely read error. The gene calls are TRBV11-2 and TRBJ2-5; 7 nucleotides match TRBD2. Per germline, CDR1 SGHAT and CDR2 FQNNGV. The CDR3 covers 17 residues. Written as DNA, the CDR3 is TGTGCCAACAGCTTAGGTCCCCTGGGGGGGGTTCAAGAGGCCCAGTACTTA. It specifies CANSLGPLGGVQEAQYL.

For this clonotype: Since a much larger clone is just one base distant, this may be a read error. The chain carries TRBV5-4 and TRBJ1-2, with TRBD1 as a possible D gene (5 bases). This CDR3 spans 12 amino acids. Germline CDR1 and CDR2: SGHNT and YYREEE (reference sequence). The CDR3 nucleotides are TGTGCCAGCAGCTTCGACAGTTCTGGCCACACCTTC. Amino acid sequence: CASSFDSSGHTF.

On this clonotype itself: Because it lacks the conserved phenylalanine or tryptophan at the end, this CDR3 is likely a read error. This rearrangement joins TRBV6-1 to TRBJ2-1, with D possibly TRBD2 on 8 matching bases. Germline loops: CDR1 MNHNS, CDR2 SASEGT. V gave up 6 bases and J gave up 7 bases, with 19 bases separating them. CDR3 length equals 15 residues. CDR3 coding DNA: TGTGCCAGCAGGGCAAGACAGGGCGGGAGGAATGAGCAGTTCCTT. It yields the protein CASRARQGGRNEQFL.

For this clonotype: An end of the junction does not agree with germline; a read error may underlie this. The chain recombines TRBV7-7 with TRBJ2-3; D is unclear. Per the germline V gene, CDR1 is SSHAT and CDR2 is FNYEAQ (reference sequence). CDR3 length equals 17 residues. The CDR3 region has the DNA TGTGCTAGCAGCTTAGAATCAGGACGGTTTAGCACAGATACGCAGTATTTT. Its protein product is CASSLESGRFSTDTQYF.